The next 26 T cell receptor beta chains were all read from a single sample in a study of Ad26.COV2.S vaccination and SARS-CoV-2 variants. The data were produced by immunoSEQ multiplex PCR, yet TCRdb's version contains in-frame clones alone and is incomplete. In the table there are over 350,000 clones, 88% of which are singletons. Indicated treatment: some 20 received Ad26.COV2.S at low or high dose, single or two shots; five or six received placebo; per-sample allocation not given. Specimens were obtained on day 63 following the first vaccine or placebo injection. Here the sequenced sample was peripheral blood, taken in a trial of Ad26.COV2.S vaccine versus placebo. The receptors derive from a person between 18 and 65 years old who received the Ad26.COV2.S COVID-19 vaccine or a placebo.

This clone has a handful of counts. The chain has TRBV2 and TRBJ1-1; 7 nucleotides line up with TRBD1. V shed 4 bases, J shed 6 bases, and the junction held 11 bases outside the gene matches. The germline gives CDR1 SNHLY, CDR2 FYNNEI. The CDR3 totals 15 residues. The CDR3 sequence is CASSGQGGVPSEAFF. The CDR3 DNA is TGTGCCAGCAGTGGACAGGGAGGGGTCCCCTCTGAAGCTTTCTTT.

The chain combines TRBV5-4 with TRBJ1-1; D is uncertain. This CDR3 spans 13 amino acids. CDR1 SGHNT and CDR2 YYREEE come from the germline V gene (reference sequence). V lost 2 bases, J lost 5 bases, and 10 bases lay in between. The CDR3 nucleotides read TGTGCCAGCAGCTTCCCCCCCGGGACTGAAGCTTTCTTT. Translating it yields CASSFPPGTEAFF.

This sequence joins TRBV11-3 and TRBJ1-1, with D uncertain. The V gene lost 5 bases and the J gene lost 3 bases, with 10 bases spanning the gap. The germline V gene has CDR1 SGHNT and CDR2 YENEEA. The CDR3 totals 13 residues. CDR3 sequence reads: CASSVERDTEAFF. In DNA, the CDR3 is TGTGCCAGCAGCGTGGAGAGGGACACTGAAGCTTTCTTT.

This chain joins TRBV5-1 and TRBJ2-3, with 10 bases fitting TRBD2. From germline, CDR1 is SGHRS and CDR2 YFSETQ. This CDR3 contains 15 residues. The V gene end was trimmed by 0 bases and the J gene end by 6 bases; junction bases not matched to a gene: 4. The CDR3 loop is CASSLVLAGEDTQYF. The CDR3 nucleotides read TGCGCCAGCAGCTTGGTTCTAGCGGGGGAGGATACGCAGTATTTT.

The rearrangement joins TRBV29-1 to TRBJ1-1; perhaps TRBD1 as D (5 bases). CDR1 is SQVTM and CDR2 is ANQGSEA in the germline V gene. This CDR3 region has 12 residues. V lost 4 bases and J lost 7, with 13 bases in between. Here the CDR3 DNA reads TGCAGCGTTGGGTGGGGGGTCGGTGAAGCTTTCTTT. This encodes CSVGWGVGEAFF.

The chain has TRBV3-1 (or the pseudogene TRBV3-2) and TRBJ1-5; D may be TRBD1 (6 bases). Germline V gene data show CDR1 as LGHDT and CDR2 as YNNKEL (reference sequence). Between the trimmed V and J ends, which lost 1 base and 0 bases, there was a span of 31 bases. The length of the CDR3 is 23 residues. The CDR3 nucleotides are TGTGCCAGCAGCCAAGCCCAAGGTCGCGCGGGACACCGGATAAGGGATAGCAATCAGCCCCAGCATTTT. It specifies CASSQAQGRAGHRIRDSNQPQHF.

This clone occurred many times. The chain carries TRBV6-6 and TRBJ2-2, with no clear D. This CDR3 is built from 13 residues. With 2 bases removed from V and 3 bases from J, the gap between germline ends came to 4 bases. CDR1 is MNHNY, CDR2 SVGAGI, per germline (reference sequence). Here the CDR3 reads CASSYRDTGELFF. In nucleotides, the CDR3 is TGTGCCAGCAGTTACAGGGACACCGGGGAGCTGTTTTTT.

With regard to this clone: Other nucleotide sequences in the sample specify the same CDR3. The CDR3 nucleotides are TGTGCCAGCAGCTTGCGGGCGGGGATCTCCTACAATGAGCAGTTCTTC. Translation: CASSLRAGISYNEQFF. This chain links TRBV5-4 with TRBJ2-1; tentative D call: TRBD2 (6 bases). The CDR3 has 16 amino acids. Between the trimmed V and J ends, which lost 1 base and 0 bases, there was a span of 11 bases. From germline, CDR1 is SGHNT and CDR2 YYREEE (reference sequence).

The CDR3 here is CASSLSGGQETQYF. The CDR3 coding sequence is TGTGCCAGCAGCTTATCGGGGGGTCAAGAGACCCAGTACTTC. V is TRBV11-2 and J is TRBJ2-5, with 7 bases lining up with TRBD2. The germline CDR1 and CDR2 sequences are SGHAT and FQNNGV. V dropped 2 bases and J dropped 2; count of bases not matched to a gene: 2. The CDR3 contains 14 residues.

The chain is built from TRBV5-5 and TRBJ2-7; TRBD1 or TRBD2 may be the D gene (5 bases each). The CDR3 totals 15 residues. Germline values: CDR1 SGHKS, CDR2 YYEKEE (reference sequence). V was clipped by 5 bases and J by 0 bases, with 15 bases between them. CDR3 coding DNA: TGTGCCAGCAGATCCGGGACCGCGAGCTCCTACGAGCAGTACTTC. Translated: CASRSGTASSYEQYF. Complete variable domain (other parts from reference TRBV5-5 and TRBJ2-7): DAGVTQSPTHLIKTRGQQVTLRCSPISGHKSVSWYQQVLGQGPQFIFQYYEKEERGRGNFPDRFSARQFPNYSSELNVNALLLGDSALYLCASRSGTASSYEQYFGPGTRLTVT.

This chain links TRBV10-3 with TRBJ2-1, with TRBD2 as a possible D gene (6 bases). Trimming cost V 4 bases and J 1 base, with 14 bases left between them. The CDR3 totals 16 residues. Germline assignment: CDR1 ENHRY and CDR2 SYGVKD. In DNA form, the CDR3 reads TGTGCCATCAGTGGGGAAGGGAGCGGGTCCTACAATGAGCAGTTCTTC. It is translated as CAISGEGSGSYNEQFF.

This rearrangement joins TRBV7-8 to TRBJ1-6; D ambiguous. CDR3 length: 16 residues. Trimming cost V 5 bases and J 0 bases, with 11 bases left between them. Per the germline V gene, CDR1 is SGHVS and CDR2 is FQNEAQ. CDR3 region: CASSGGRSSYNSPLHF. In nucleotides, the CDR3 is TGTGCCAGCAGCGGTGGACGGAGCTCCTATAATTCACCCCTCCACTTT.

The chain employs TRBV15 and TRBJ1-5; 11 nucleotides match TRBD1. Germline assignment: CDR1 LNHNV and CDR2 YYDKDF (reference sequence). This CDR3 contains 17 residues. Trimming removed 8 bases from V and 1 base from J; junction bases left unmatched: 10. The CDR3 DNA reads as TGTGCCACCGAAAGGGGGACAGGGGGACAGAGCAATCAGCCCCAGCATTTT. Translated, it gives CATERGTGGQSNQPQHF.

The chain carries TRBV19 and TRBJ2-2; TRBD2 aligns across 7 bases. Germline trimming cut 0 bases from V and 5 bases from J; bases unmatched to any gene: 9. The CDR3 is 17 amino acids. CDR1 is LNHDA and CDR2 is SQIVND in the germline V gene (reference sequence). The CDR3: CASSIDATGGKTGELFF. As DNA, the CDR3 is TGTGCCAGTAGTATAGATGCGACGGGGGGTAAAACCGGGGAGCTGTTTTTT.

The chain employs TRBV6-1 and TRBJ2-1; D possibly corresponds to TRBD1 (5 bases). The length of the CDR3 is 15 residues. Trimming took 2 bases from V and 4 from J, leaving 12 bases between them. Looked up from germline, CDR1 is MNHNS and CDR2 is SASEGT. CDR3 residues: CASSERADSYNEQFF. CDR3 bases: TGTGCCAGCAGTGAACGGGCAGACAGTTACAATGAGCAGTTCTTC.

The chain is built from TRBV11-2 and TRBJ2-7, with D possibly TRBD1 on 6 matching bases. CDR1 and CDR2 (germline): SGHAT, FQNNGV. There are 17 residues in the CDR3. V was trimmed by 2 bases and J by 0 bases, leaving 17 bases between them. The CDR3 DNA is TGTGCCAGCAGCTTACCCCTTTCCGGGACATCCTCCTACGAGCAGTACTTC. Protein sequence: CASSLPLSGTSSYEQYF.

The CDR3 DNA sequence: TGTGCCAGCTCGAACCCGGGACGCAGCTCTGGAAACACCATATATTTT. Its translation is CASSNPGRSSGNTIYF. The chain links TRBV18 to TRBJ1-3; D may be TRBD1 (5 bases). This CDR3 comprises 16 residues. V dropped 6 bases and J dropped 0 bases, with 15 bases sitting between them. Germline V gene data show CDR1 as KGHSH and CDR2 as LQKENI. Full variable domain (remainder filled in from reference TRBV18 and TRBJ1-3): NAGVMQNPRHLVRRRGQEARLRCSPMKGHSHVYWYRQLPEEGLKFMVYLQKENIIDESGMPKERFSAEFPKEGPSILRIQQVVRGDSAAYFCASSNPGRSSGNTIYFGEGSWLTVV.

The rearrangement links TRBV6-5 to TRBJ2-3; tentatively, D is TRBD2 (5 bases). The CDR3 has 15 residues. Germline lookup yields CDR1 MNHEY and CDR2 SVGAGI. Deletions cut 7 bases from V and 0 bases from J, with 14 bases between. CDR3 amino acids: CASKTWEPSTDTQYF. CDR3 nucleotide sequence: TGTGCCAGCAAAACCTGGGAGCCTAGCACAGATACGCAGTATTTT.

The CDR3 coding sequence is TGTGCCAGCAGCCACGTCGGCCCCGGCTACGAGCAGTACTTC. It is translated as CASSHVGPGYEQYF. The chain links TRBV14 to TRBJ2-7; D remains unclear. The V gene lost 3 bases and the J gene lost 3 bases, with 12 bases spanning the gap. The V gene's germline CDR1 is SGHDN and CDR2 FVKESK. The CDR3 length is 14 residues.

This sequence joins TRBV19 and TRBJ2-1; D ambiguous. The CDR3 loop spans 13 amino acids. Germline lookup yields CDR1 LNHDA and CDR2 SQIVND (reference sequence). Trimming shortened V by 3 bases and J by 8 bases, and 11 bases separated the two germline ends. CDR3 region: CASSMPPRDEQFF. In nucleotides, the CDR3 is TGTGCCAGTAGTATGCCCCCTAGGGATGAGCAGTTCTTC.

The chain couples TRBV12-3 or TRBV12-4 to TRBJ2-1; tentatively, D is TRBD2 (6 bases). CDR3 size: 11 residues. Trimming removed 4 bases at V and 9 bases at J, with 7 bases between. Here the CDR3 DNA reads TGTGCCAGCAGTTGGGGGGTTGAGCAGTTCTTC. Translated: CASSWGVEQFF.

Concerning this clone itself: Mismatch with germline at one junction end may stem from a read error. The chain uses TRBV10-3 and TRBJ2-5; 7 positions agree with TRBD1. This CDR3 has 15 residues. CDR1 is ENHRY and CDR2 is SYGVKD in the germline V gene. CDR3 in DNA: TGTGCCATCAGCCCTGAAACAGGGGAAGAAGAGTCCCAGTACTTC. It specifies CAISPETGEEESQYF.

The chain is built from TRBV18 and TRBJ1-1; D call uncertain. V was clipped by 6 bases and J by 5 bases, with 16 bases between them. Germline-derived CDR1 and CDR2 are KGHSH and LQKENI. CDR3 size: 14 residues. CDR3 DNA: TGTGCCAGCTCCTTCGAGATACTGAGGACTGAAGCTTTCTTT. Encoded protein: CASSFEILRTEAFF.

This clone was seen only once. The rearrangement joins TRBV4-1 to TRBJ1-4; D is uncertain. Deletions cut 0 bases from V and 4 bases from J, with 12 bases between. This CDR3 has 16 amino acids. The germline gives CDR1 MGHRA, CDR2 YSYEKL. CDR3: CASSQDPPGGNEKLFF. CDR3 in DNA: TGCGCCAGCAGCCAAGATCCCCCCGGAGGTAATGAAAAACTGTTTTTT.

This chain uses TRBV27 with TRBJ1-4, with D hard to call. The CDR3 sequence is 13 residues long. Germline V gene data show CDR1 as MNHEY and CDR2 as SMNVEV (reference sequence). V lost 5 bases and J lost 10, with 14 bases in between. In DNA, the CDR3 is TGTGCCAGCAGTCTAGAACCGGGAAGAAAACTGTTTTTT. Translated, it gives CASSLEPGRKLFF.

The rearrangement uses TRBV6-4 and TRBJ1-2; possibly TRBD1 for D (6 bases). CDR1 and CDR2 (germline): MRHNA, SNTAGT. The V end was cut by 6 bases, the J end by 8 bases, with 19 bases between. The CDR3 sequence is 14 residues long. CDR3 in DNA: TGTGCCAGCAGCGCGACGGACAGAAGATCCGGCTACACCTTC. It translates to CASSATDRRSGYTF.